This T cell receptor (beta chain) was captured by sequencing in a study of shared clonotypes between healthy human individuals. Profiling relied on immunoSEQ multiplex PCR, and the TCRdb table lists in-frame clones only, not all of them. The data hold a few million clones, with about 90% observed a single time. V lost 6 bases to trimming and J lost 3 bases; unmatched junction nucleotides: 10. CDR3 length equals 15 residues. Germline V gives CDR1 MDHEN, CDR2 SYDVKM. Every contributor of samples was a Caucasian grown-up residing in Nashville, Tennessee. The sequenced material came from naive CD4+ T cells from PBMCs. Subset given: CD45RA+ positively selected. The sequence was collected from a man between 18 and 35 years old in good health. Some clones in this sample may be carry-over from other donors' samples. The rearrangement links TRBV28 to TRBJ1-1, with 7 bases identical to TRBD1. The chain's CDR3 is CASRNSGQTYTEAFF. The CDR3 coding sequence is TGTGCCAGCAGGAACTCGGGACAGACTTACACTGAAGCTTTCTTT.